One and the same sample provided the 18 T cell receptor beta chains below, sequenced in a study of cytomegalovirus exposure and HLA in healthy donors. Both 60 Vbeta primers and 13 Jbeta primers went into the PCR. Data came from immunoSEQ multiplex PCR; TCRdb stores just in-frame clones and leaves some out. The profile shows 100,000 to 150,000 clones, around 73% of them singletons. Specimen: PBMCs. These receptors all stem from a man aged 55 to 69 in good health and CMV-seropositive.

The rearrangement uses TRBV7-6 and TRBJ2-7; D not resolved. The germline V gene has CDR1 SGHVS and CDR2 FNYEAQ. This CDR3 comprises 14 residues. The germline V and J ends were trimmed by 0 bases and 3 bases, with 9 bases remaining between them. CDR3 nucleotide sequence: TGTGCCAGCAGCTTAGCGGGCAGGTTCTACGAGCAGTACTTC. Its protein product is CASSLAGRFYEQYF.

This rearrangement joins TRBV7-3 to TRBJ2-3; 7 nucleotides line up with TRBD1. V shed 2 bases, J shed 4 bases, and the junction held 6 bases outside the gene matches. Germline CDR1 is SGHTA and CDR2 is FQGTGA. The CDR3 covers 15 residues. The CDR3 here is CASSLQGVGADTQYF. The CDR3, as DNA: TGTGCCAGCAGCTTACAGGGGGTTGGGGCAGATACGCAGTATTTT.

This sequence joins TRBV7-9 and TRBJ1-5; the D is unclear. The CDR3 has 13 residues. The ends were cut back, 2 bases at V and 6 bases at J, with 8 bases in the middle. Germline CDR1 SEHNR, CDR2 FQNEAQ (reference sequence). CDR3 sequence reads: CASSLQEGQPQHF. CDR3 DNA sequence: TGTGCCAGCAGCTTACAGGAGGGTCAGCCCCAGCATTTT.

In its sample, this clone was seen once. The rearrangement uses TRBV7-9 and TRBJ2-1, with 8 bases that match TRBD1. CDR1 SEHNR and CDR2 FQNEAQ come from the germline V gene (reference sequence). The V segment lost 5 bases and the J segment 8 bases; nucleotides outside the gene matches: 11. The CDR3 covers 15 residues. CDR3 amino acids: CASSPSMDRDHEQFF. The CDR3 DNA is TGTGCCAGCAGCCCGTCGATGGACAGGGACCATGAGCAGTTCTTC.

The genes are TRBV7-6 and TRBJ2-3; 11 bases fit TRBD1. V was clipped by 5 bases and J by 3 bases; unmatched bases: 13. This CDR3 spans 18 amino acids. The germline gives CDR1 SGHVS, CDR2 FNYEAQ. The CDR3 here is CASSRPRGTGGKTDTQYF. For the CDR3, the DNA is TGTGCCAGCAGCAGACCTAGAGGGACAGGGGGGAAAACAGATACGCAGTATTTT.

The CDR3 DNA reads TGTGCCAGCACCGCGACAGGGAGAAACTATGGCTACACCTTC. Protein sequence: CASTATGRNYGYTF. V is TRBV5-8 and J is TRBJ1-2, with TRBD1 identical over 7 bases. V dropped 6 bases and J dropped 2; count of bases not matched to a gene: 7. Germline CDR1 and CDR2: SGHTS and YDEGEE. CDR3 length equals 14 residues.

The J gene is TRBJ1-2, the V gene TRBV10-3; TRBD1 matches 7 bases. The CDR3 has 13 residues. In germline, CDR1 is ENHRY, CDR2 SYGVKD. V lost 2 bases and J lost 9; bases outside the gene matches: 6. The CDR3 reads CAISERAGGSYTF. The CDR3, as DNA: TGTGCCATCAGTGAGAGGGCAGGGGGGAGCTACACCTTC.

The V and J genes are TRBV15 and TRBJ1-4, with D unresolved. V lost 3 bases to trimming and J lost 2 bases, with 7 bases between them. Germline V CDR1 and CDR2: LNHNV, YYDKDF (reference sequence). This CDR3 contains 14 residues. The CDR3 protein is CATSRAGTNEKLFF. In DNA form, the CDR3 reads TGTGCCACCAGCAGGGCCGGGACTAATGAAAAACTGTTTTTT.

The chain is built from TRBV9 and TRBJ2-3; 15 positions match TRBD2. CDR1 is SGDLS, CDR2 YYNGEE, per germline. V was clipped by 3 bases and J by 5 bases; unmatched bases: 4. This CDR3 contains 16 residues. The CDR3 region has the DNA TGTGCCAGCAGCGGATCGGGACTAGCGGGGGGAGATACGCAGTATTTT. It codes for CASSGSGLAGGDTQYF.

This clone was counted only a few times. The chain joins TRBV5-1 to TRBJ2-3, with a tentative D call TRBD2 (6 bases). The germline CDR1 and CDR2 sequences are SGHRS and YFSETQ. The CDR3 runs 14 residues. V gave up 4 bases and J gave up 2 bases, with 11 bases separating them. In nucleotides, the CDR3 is TGCGCCAGCAGCCCGGGGACTCTCACAGATACGCAGTATTTT. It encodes CASSPGTLTDTQYF.

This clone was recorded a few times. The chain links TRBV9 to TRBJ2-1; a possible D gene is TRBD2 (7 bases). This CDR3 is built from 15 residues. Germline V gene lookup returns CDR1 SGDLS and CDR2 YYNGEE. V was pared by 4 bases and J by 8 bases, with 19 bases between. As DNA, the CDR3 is TGTGCCAGCAGCCCGCGGGGGCTTCCTCCCGATGAGCAGTTCTTC. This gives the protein CASSPRGLPPDEQFF.

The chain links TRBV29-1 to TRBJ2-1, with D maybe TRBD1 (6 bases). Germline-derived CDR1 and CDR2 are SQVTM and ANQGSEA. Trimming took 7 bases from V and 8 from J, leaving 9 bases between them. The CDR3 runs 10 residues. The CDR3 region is CSATGYEQFF. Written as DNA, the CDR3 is TGCAGCGCCACAGGGTATGAGCAGTTCTTC.

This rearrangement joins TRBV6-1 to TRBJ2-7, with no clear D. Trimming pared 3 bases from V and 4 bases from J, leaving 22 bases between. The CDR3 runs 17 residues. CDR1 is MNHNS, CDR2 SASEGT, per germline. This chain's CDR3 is CASSDTLVSGETYEQYF. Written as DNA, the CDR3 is TGTGCCAGCAGTGATACTCTGGTGTCAGGTGAAACGTACGAGCAGTACTTC.

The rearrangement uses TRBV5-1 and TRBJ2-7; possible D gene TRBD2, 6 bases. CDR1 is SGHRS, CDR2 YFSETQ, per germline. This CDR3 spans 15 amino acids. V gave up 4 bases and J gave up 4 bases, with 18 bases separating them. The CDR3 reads CASSPEGTGLYEQYF. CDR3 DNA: TGCGCCAGCAGCCCGGAGGGGACGGGCCTTTACGAGCAGTACTTC. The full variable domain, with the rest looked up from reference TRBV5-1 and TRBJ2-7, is KAGVTQTPRYLIKTRGQQVTLSCSPISGHRSVSWYQQTPGQGLQFLFEYFSETQRNKGNFPGRFSGRQFSNSRSEMNVSTLELGDSALYLCASSPEGTGLYEQYFGPGTRLTVT.

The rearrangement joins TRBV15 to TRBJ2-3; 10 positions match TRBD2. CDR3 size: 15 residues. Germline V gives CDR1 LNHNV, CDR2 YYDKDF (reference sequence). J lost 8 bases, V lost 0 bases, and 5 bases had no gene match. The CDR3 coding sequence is TGTGCCACCAGCAGAGATAGGAGCGGGGGGGGTACGCAGTATTTT. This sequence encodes CATSRDRSGGGTQYF.

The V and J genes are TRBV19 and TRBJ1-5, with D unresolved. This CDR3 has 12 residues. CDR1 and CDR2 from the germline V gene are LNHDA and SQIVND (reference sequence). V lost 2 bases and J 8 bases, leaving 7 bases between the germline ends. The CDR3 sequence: CASSIYGEPQHF. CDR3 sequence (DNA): TGTGCCAGTAGTATATACGGTGAGCCCCAGCATTTT. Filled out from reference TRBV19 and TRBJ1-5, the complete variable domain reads DGGITQSPKYLFRKEGQNVTLSCEQNLNHDAMYWYRQDPGQGLRLIYYSQIVNDFQKGDIAEGYSVSREKKESFPLTVTSAQKNPTAFYLCASSIYGEPQHFGDGTRLSIL.

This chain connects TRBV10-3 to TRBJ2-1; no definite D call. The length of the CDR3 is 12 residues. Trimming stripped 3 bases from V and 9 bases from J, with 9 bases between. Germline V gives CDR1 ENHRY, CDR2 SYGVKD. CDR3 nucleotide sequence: TGTGCCATCAGTGAATCTTCGGTTGAGCAGTTCTTC. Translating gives CAISESSVEQFF.

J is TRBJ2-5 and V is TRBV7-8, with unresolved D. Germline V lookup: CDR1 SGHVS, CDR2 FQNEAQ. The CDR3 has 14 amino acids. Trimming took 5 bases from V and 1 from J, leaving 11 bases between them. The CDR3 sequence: CASSTGGVQETQYF. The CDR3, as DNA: TGTGCCAGCAGCACCGGTGGAGTCCAAGAGACCCAGTACTTC. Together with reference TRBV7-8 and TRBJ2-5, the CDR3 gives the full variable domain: GAGVSQSPRYKVAKRGQDVALRCDPISGHVSLFWYQQALGQGPEFLTYFQNEAQLDKSGLPSDRFFAERPEGSVSTLKIQRTQQEDSAVYLCASSTGGVQETQYFGPGTRLLVL.